One and the same sample provided the 12 T cell receptor beta chains below, sequenced in a study of blood T cell repertoires in COVID-19. The repertoire was sequenced with immunoSEQ multiplex PCR; TCRdb's copy has only in-frame clones and lacks some. Seen here are some 450,000 clones, roughly 89% observed once, and the top ten hold around 0.92%. What was sequenced was peripheral blood. These receptor sequences come from a man aged 18 to 30 with COVID-19, enrolled during active disease.

This chain uses TRBV10-3 with TRBJ2-1; maybe TRBD2 (6 bases). Germline V gene data show CDR1 as ENHRY and CDR2 as SYGVKD. V was shortened by 10 bases and J by 0 bases, with 13 bases between the two germline ends. This CDR3 has 14 residues. CDR3 protein: CATWDGSSYNEQFF. For the CDR3, the DNA is TGTGCCACCTGGGACGGGAGCTCCTACAATGAGCAGTTCTTC.

This clone was seen just once. This rearrangement joins TRBV2 to TRBJ2-7; 8 bases are a match to TRBD2. The CDR3 consists of 14 residues. With V trimmed by 6 bases and J by 2 bases, 6 bases remained unmatched. CDR1 and CDR2 from the germline V gene are SNHLY and FYNNEI. CDR3 sequence: CASSSRGDTYEQYF. In nucleotides, the CDR3 is TGTGCCAGCAGCTCGCGGGGGGATACCTACGAGCAGTACTTC.

The DNA for the CDR3 is TGTGCCAGCAGCTTAGAGTTTAGCGGGAGTGTTAACAATGAGCAGTTCTTC. This sequence encodes CASSLEFSGSVNNEQFF. The chain couples TRBV7-6 to TRBJ2-1, with 9 bases matching TRBD2. The germline V gene encodes CDR1 SGHVS and CDR2 FNYEAQ. The junction had 9 bases not matched to a gene; V was cut back by 1 base and J by 5 bases. The CDR3 is 17 amino acids.

The CDR3 region is CASSLGDSGYTF. The CDR3 DNA sequence: TGTGCCAGCAGCTTAGGTGACAGCGGCTACACCTTC. The rearrangement joins TRBV7-9 to TRBJ1-2, with D perhaps matching TRBD1 (5 bases). Germline V gene sequence: CDR1 SEHNR, CDR2 FQNEAQ (reference sequence). With 1 base removed from V and 8 bases from J, the gap between germline ends came to 8 bases. CDR3 length equals 12 residues.

The V and J genes are TRBV6-5 and TRBJ1-5; weak D call: TRBD1 (6 bases). Trimming pared 6 bases from V and 7 bases from J, leaving 13 bases between. Germline CDR1 MNHEY, CDR2 SVGAGI. This CDR3 has 13 amino acids. CDR3 region: CASRLTGTQPQHF. CDR3 nucleotide sequence: TGTGCCAGCAGGCTTACAGGGACCCAGCCCCAGCATTTT.

J is TRBJ2-5 and V is TRBV29-1; D possibly corresponds to TRBD1 (6 bases). V lost 3 bases and J 5 bases, leaving 10 bases between the germline ends. The germline V gene encodes CDR1 SQVTM and CDR2 ANQGSEA. The CDR3 has 12 amino acids. The CDR3 DNA follows: TGCAGCGTTGAGAGGGGGATGGAGACCCAGTACTTC. Its translation is CSVERGMETQYF.

The chain has TRBV3-1 (or the pseudogene TRBV3-2) and TRBJ1-6, with D hard to call. This CDR3 spans 12 amino acids. V was trimmed by 1 base and J by 13 bases, leaving 8 bases between them. The germline CDR1 and CDR2 sequences are LGHDT and YNNKEL (reference sequence). The CDR3 here is CASSQGPVPLHF. The CDR3 nucleotides read TGTGCCAGCAGCCAAGGCCCAGTCCCCCTCCACTTT.

V usage is TRBV19 and J usage is TRBJ2-3; D not certain. V shed 7 bases and J shed 0 bases, with 11 bases lying between them. Per the germline V gene, CDR1 is LNHDA and CDR2 is SQIVND (reference sequence). The CDR3 length is 14 residues. CDR3 protein: CASNQQHSTDTQYF. Written as DNA, the CDR3 is TGTGCCAGTAACCAACAGCATAGCACAGATACGCAGTATTTT.

V gene TRBV10-3 combines with J gene TRBJ1-5; 8 nucleotides agree with TRBD1. The CDR3 extends over 16 amino acids. The junction had 7 bases not matched to a gene; V was cut back by 4 bases and J by 2 bases. CDR1 is ENHRY, CDR2 SYGVKD, per germline. The CDR3: CAISADRGKGNQPQHF. In nucleotides, the CDR3 is TGTGCCATCAGTGCAGACAGGGGCAAGGGCAATCAGCCCCAGCATTTT.

This chain links TRBV2 with TRBJ1-5; possible D gene TRBD1, 5 bases. The CDR3 loop spans 13 amino acids. V was clipped by 2 bases and J by 9 bases, with 11 bases between them. Germline CDR1 is SNHLY and CDR2 is FYNNEI. CDR3 sequence: CASSEQAGGPQHF. The CDR3 bases are TGTGCCAGCAGTGAACAGGCGGGGGGGCCCCAGCATTTT.

In its sample, this clone was seen once. The genes are TRBV3-1 (or the pseudogene TRBV3-2) and TRBJ2-1; D remains ambiguous. Germline V gene data show CDR1 as LGHDT and CDR2 as YNNKEL (reference sequence). Trimming cost V 0 bases and J 8 bases, with 14 bases left between them. The CDR3 has 15 amino acids. The CDR3 spells CASSQDRVVVDEQFF. DNA of the CDR3: TGTGCCAGCAGCCAAGATCGGGTGGTAGTCGATGAGCAGTTCTTC.

This rearrangement joins TRBV10-1 to TRBJ1-1, with TRBD1 matching 9 bases. CDR1 is WNHNN, CDR2 SYGVQD, per germline (reference sequence). The CDR3 is made up of 15 amino acids. Trimming cost V 2 bases and J 3 bases; bases outside gene matches: 4. CDR3 sequence (DNA): TGCGCCAGCAGTGAGGGGACAGGGTTGTACACTGAAGCTTTCTTT. Protein product: CASSEGTGLYTEAFF.